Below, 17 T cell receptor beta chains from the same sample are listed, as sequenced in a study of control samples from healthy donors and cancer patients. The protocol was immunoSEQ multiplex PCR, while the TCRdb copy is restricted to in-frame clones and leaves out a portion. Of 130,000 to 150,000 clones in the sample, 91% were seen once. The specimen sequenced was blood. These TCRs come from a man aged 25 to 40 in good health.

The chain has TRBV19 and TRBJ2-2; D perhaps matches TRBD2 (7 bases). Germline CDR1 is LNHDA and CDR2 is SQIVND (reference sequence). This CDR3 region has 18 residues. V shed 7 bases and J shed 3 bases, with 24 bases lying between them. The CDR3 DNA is TGTGCCAGTACGGGGGAGGTTCGGGGGGCCCACCACACCGGGGAGCTGTTTTTT. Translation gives CASTGEVRGAHHTGELFF.

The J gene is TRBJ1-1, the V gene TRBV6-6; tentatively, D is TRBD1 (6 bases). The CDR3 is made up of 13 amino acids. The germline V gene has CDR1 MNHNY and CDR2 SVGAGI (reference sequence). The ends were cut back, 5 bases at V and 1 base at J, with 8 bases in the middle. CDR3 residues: CASSLTGNTEAFF. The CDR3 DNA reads TGTGCCAGCAGTCTGACAGGGAACACTGAAGCTTTCTTT.

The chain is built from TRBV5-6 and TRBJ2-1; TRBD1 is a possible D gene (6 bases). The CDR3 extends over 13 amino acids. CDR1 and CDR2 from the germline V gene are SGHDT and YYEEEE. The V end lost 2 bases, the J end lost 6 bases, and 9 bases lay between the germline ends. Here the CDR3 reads CASSFGRGNEQFF. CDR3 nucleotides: TGTGCCAGCAGCTTCGGCAGGGGCAATGAGCAGTTCTTC.

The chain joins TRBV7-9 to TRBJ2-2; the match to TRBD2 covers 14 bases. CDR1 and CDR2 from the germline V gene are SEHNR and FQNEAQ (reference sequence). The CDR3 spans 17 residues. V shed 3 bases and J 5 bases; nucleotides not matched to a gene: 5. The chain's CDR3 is CASSLGLAGAATGELFF. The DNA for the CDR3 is TGTGCCAGCAGCTTGGGACTAGCGGGGGCAGCGACCGGGGAGCTGTTTTTT.

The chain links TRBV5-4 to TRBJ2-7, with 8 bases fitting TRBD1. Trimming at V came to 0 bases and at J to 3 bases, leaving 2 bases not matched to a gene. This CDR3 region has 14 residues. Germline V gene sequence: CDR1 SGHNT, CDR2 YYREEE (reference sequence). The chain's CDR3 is CASSLGTGNYEQYF. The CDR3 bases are TGTGCCAGCAGCTTGGGGACAGGGAACTACGAGCAGTACTTC.

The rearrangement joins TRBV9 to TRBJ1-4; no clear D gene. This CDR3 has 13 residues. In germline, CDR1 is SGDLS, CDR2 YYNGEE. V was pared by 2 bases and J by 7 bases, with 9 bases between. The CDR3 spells CASSVGGSEKLFF. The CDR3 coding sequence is TGTGCCAGCAGCGTTGGTGGGAGTGAAAAACTGTTTTTT.

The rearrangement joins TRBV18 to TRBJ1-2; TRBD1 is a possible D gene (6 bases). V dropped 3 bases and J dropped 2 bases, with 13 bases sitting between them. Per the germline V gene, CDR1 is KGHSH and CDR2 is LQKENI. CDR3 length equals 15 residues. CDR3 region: CASSPNRVVNYGYTF. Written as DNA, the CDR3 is TGTGCCAGCTCACCTAACAGGGTGGTAAACTATGGCTACACCTTC.

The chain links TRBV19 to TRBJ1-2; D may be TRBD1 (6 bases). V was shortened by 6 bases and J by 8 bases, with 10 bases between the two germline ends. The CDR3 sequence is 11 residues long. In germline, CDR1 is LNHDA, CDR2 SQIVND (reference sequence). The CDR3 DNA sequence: TGTGCCAGTAGCTCAGGGGTCGGCTACACCTTC. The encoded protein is CASSSGVGYTF.

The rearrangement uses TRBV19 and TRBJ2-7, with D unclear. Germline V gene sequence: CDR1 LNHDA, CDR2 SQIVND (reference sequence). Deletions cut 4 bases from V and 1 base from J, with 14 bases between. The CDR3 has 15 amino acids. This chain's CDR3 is CASSTSRNPSYEQYF. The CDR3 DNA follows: TGTGCCAGTAGTACCTCGAGAAATCCTTCCTACGAGCAGTACTTC.

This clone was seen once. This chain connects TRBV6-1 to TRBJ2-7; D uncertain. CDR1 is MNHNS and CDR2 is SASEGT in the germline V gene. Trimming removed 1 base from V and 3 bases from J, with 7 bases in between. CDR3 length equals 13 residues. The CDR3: CASSEGTYYEQYF. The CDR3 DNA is TGTGCCAGCAGTGAAGGGACCTACTACGAGCAGTACTTC.

The CDR3 DNA is TGTGCCAGCAGCGGGAGTAACTATGGCTACACCTTC. It encodes CASSGSNYGYTF. The chain couples TRBV6-5 to TRBJ1-2; D remains unclear. The ends were cut back, 6 bases at V and 1 base at J, with 6 bases in the middle. There are 12 residues in the CDR3. Looked up from germline, CDR1 is MNHEY and CDR2 is SVGAGI.

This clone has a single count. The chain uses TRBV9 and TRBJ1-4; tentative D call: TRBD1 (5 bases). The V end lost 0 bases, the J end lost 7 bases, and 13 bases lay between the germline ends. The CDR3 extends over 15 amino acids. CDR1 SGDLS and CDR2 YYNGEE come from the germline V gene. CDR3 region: CASSVDGREFEKLFF. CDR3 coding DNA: TGTGCCAGCAGCGTAGACGGCAGGGAGTTTGAAAAACTGTTTTTT.

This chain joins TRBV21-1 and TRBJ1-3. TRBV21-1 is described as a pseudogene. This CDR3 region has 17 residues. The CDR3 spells CASSKARETRPGNTIYF. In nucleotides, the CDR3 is TGTGCCAGCAGCAAAGCTAGGGAGACACGCCCTGGAAACACCATATATTTT.

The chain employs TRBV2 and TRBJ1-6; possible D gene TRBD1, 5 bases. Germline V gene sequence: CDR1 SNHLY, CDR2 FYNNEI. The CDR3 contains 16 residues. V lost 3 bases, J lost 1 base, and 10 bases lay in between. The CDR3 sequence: CASSEGRQSYNSPLHF. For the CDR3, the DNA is TGTGCCAGCAGTGAGGGACGGCAATCCTATAATTCACCCCTCCACTTT.

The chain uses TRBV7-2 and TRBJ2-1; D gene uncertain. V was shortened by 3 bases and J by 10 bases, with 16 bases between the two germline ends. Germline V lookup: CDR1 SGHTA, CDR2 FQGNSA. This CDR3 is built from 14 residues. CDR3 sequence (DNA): TGTGCCAGCAGCTTGCATATTACAACGCCCGAGCAGTTCTTC. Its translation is CASSLHITTPEQFF.

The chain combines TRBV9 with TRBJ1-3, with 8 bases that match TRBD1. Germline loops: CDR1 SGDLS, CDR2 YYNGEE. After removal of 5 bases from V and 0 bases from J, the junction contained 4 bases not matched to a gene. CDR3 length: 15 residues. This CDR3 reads CASSRQGNSGNTIYF. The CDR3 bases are TGTGCCAGCAGTCGACAGGGGAACTCTGGAAACACCATATATTTT.

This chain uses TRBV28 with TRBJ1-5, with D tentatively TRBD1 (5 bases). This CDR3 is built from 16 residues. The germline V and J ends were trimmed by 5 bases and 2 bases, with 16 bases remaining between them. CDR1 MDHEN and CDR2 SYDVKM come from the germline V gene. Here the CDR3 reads CASSPIGGGGNQPQHF. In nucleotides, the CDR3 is TGTGCCAGCAGTCCCATTGGGGGGGGTGGCAATCAGCCCCAGCATTTT. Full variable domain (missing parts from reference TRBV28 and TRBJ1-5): DVKVTQSSRYLVKRTGEKVFLECVQDMDHENMFWYRQDPGLGLRLIYFSYDVKMKEKGDIPEGYSVSREKKERFSLILESASTNQTSMYLCASSPIGGGGNQPQHFGDGTRLSIL.